A selection of T cell receptor beta chains follows, all from one sample in a study of identical twins. TCRdb ran MiXCR on the 5' RACE reads and lists one entry per CDR3 protein. The sample lists approximately 690,000 distinct CDR3 sequences; over 5% were seen once. Sequences were obtained from naive T cells sorted from blood. The receptors come from a man between 18 and 35 years old in good health. Each CDR3 is given with its conserved first and last residue. Each record gives: V gene, CDR3 protein.

>TRBV5-5
CASGAGVGNQPQHF
>TRBV29-1
CSVDKTGVGNEQFF
>TRBV12-3/TRBV12-4
CASSYSGTAPYEQYF
>TRBV10-3
CAISRKTDLNTEAFF
>TRBV28
CASSGISAQQIYEQYF
>TRBV7-9
CASSLEGGRGNTIYF
>TRBV5-1
CASSSTFERETQYF
>TRBV5-1
CASSGRGDRGNRRTEAFF
>TRBV30
CAWSAGQGVREQYF
>TRBV5-6
CASSSKGQGKNEQFF
>TRBV5-1
CASSLDRAVRTDTQYF
>TRBV27
CASSLSRLPSGNGYTF
>TRBV5-1
CASSEGPVSPTSYGYTF
>TRBV3-1
CASSLSSGNYNEQFF
>TRBV10-3
CAISESRTITEAFF
>TRBV2
CASSDRSAGKGNEQFF
>TRBV4-3
CASSQDGTVPDTQYF
>TRBV5-1
CASSRGGASYNEQFF
>TRBV30
CAWSIIAGSGYEQYF
>TRBV5-5
CASSLRGGQGTDTQYF
>TRBV5-1
CASSTDRLSSYNEQFF
>TRBV7-6
CASSRYGGGAYEQYF
>TRBV5-1
CASSLGGTKDGYTF
>TRBV10-3
CAIRDDRGGSEQYF
>TRBV11-2
CASSLLALAGVLADTQYF
>TRBV11-2
CASSRDRWDGYTF
>TRBV24-1
CATSDLTSGMINEQFF
>TRBV24-1
CATSDSGQGWRTDTQYF
>TRBV7-2
CASSLGYASGKTTGELFF
>TRBV20-1
CSARDPAGVQTQYF
>TRBV5-1
CASSTSGTSGIVEQFF
>TRBV15
CATSSPGIGTGELFF
>TRBV5-4
CASSLRTSGINVLTF
>TRBV7-9
CASNSYRGASYEQYF
>TRBV14
CASSHSHRTGAETQYF
>TRBV4-2
CASSQDPAGTQYF
>TRBV5-1
CASSLADGTGAIYGYTF
>TRBV10-3
CAIRGDYEQYF
>TRBV4-3
CASSQPDRGRVYEQYF
>TRBV12-3/TRBV12-4
CASRPGQSQETQYF
>TRBV5-1
CASSLPRTGGPFTTDTQYF
>TRBV5-1
CASSGDGTGGYTF